Below, 19 T cell receptor beta chains from the same sample are listed, as sequenced in a study of T-cell memory formation after mild COVID-19. Using its own MiXCR run on the 5' RACE reads, TCRdb lists one record per CDR3 protein. The table lists over 300,000 distinct CDR3 sequences, 20% to 25% of them singletons, with 21% in the top ten. Input material: PBMCs or a T cell subset sorted from them (not recorded which). These receptor sequences come from a young man who had mild COVID-19 (a few samples of this study predate the infection). Cell type and time point are not known.

The rearrangement links TRBV7-9 to TRBJ1-3, with TRBD1 matching over 7 bases. V trimming: 7 bases; J trimming: 0 bases; junction bases outside the gene matches: 9. Germline values: CDR1 SEHNR, CDR2 FQNEAQ (reference sequence). The CDR3 is 16 residues long. CDR3 residues: CASTFRGGPSGNTIYF. The CDR3 DNA is TGTGCCAGCACCTTCAGGGGGGGGCCCTCTGGAAACACCATATATTTT.

This clonotype was seen a single time. For the CDR3, the DNA is TGCGCCAGCAGCCAAGATGGGACAGGGGACTACGAGCAGTACTTC. Amino acids: CASSQDGTGDYEQYF. The J gene is TRBJ2-7, the V gene TRBV4-1; TRBD1 matches at 10 bases. V lost 0 bases to trimming and J lost 3 bases; unmatched junction nucleotides: 2. This CDR3 has 15 residues. Germline V gene lookup returns CDR1 MGHRA and CDR2 YSYEKL.

The chain uses TRBV11-2 and TRBJ2-7; TRBD2 aligns across 10 bases. Losses at the gene ends were 1 base for V and 2 bases for J; bases not matched to a gene: 5. This CDR3 spans 16 amino acids. Looked up from germline, CDR1 is SGHAT and CDR2 is FQNNGV. CDR3 protein: CASSLGSGGVTYEQYF. The CDR3 DNA sequence: TGTGCCAGCAGCTTAGGGAGCGGGGGGGTAACCTACGAGCAGTACTTC. Full variable domain (outside the CDR3, taken from reference TRBV11-2 and TRBJ2-7): EAGVAQSPRYKIIEKRQSVAFWCNPISGHATLYWYQQILGQGPKLLIQFQNNGVVDDSQLPKDRFSAERLKGVDSTLKIQPAKLEDSAVYLCASSLGSGGVTYEQYFGPGTRLTVT.

J is TRBJ1-1 and V is TRBV7-6; no definite D call. Looked up from germline, CDR1 is SGHVS and CDR2 is FNYEAQ. CDR3 size: 13 residues. The V end lost 5 bases, the J end lost 1 base, and 8 bases lay between the germline ends. The CDR3 nucleotides are TGTGCCAGCAGCCGGGAAGGGAACACTGAAGCTTTCTTT. The encoded protein is CASSREGNTEAFF.

This clonotype was seen a few times. V gene TRBV19 combines with J gene TRBJ2-5; possibly TRBD2 for D (5 bases). Germline V gene sequence: CDR1 LNHDA, CDR2 SQIVND (reference sequence). The CDR3 contains 12 residues. Trimming left V 7 bases short and J 5 bases short, with 11 bases between. DNA of the CDR3: TGTGCCAGTACCGCGGGTGGGGAGACCCAGTACTTC. Amino acids: CASTAGGETQYF.

This clonotype was counted a few times. The chain carries TRBV2 and TRBJ1-5, with a tentative D call TRBD1 (6 bases). Germline V CDR1 and CDR2: SNHLY, FYNNEI. Trimming cost V 5 bases and J 5 bases, with 16 bases left between them. The CDR3 consists of 15 residues. CDR3 DNA: TGTGCCAGCAGTCCCGCGGGGGACACCTATCAGCCCCAGCATTTT. It specifies CASSPAGDTYQPQHF.

The V call is TRBV7-3, the J call TRBJ2-3; 8 bases agree with TRBD2. J lost 5 bases, V lost 5 bases, and 12 bases had no gene match. The CDR3 consists of 16 residues. Per the germline V gene, CDR1 is SGHTA and CDR2 is FQGTGA. CDR3 in DNA: TGTGCCAGCAGCGCCCCCGTACCGGGGGGGTTAGATACGCAGTATTTT. It codes for CASSAPVPGGLDTQYF.

This chain joins TRBV7-2 and TRBJ1-1, with D hard to call. CDR3 length equals 13 residues. The germline V gene encodes CDR1 SGHTA and CDR2 FQGNSA. V was shortened by 4 bases and J by 0 bases, with 6 bases between the two germline ends. The DNA of the CDR3 is TGTGCCAGCAGCTCCGCTTTGAACACTGAAGCTTTCTTT. Its protein product is CASSSALNTEAFF.

This rearrangement joins TRBV6-5 to TRBJ1-6; D gene ambiguous. Germline V CDR1 and CDR2: MNHEY, SVGAGI. Trimming removed 6 bases from V and 10 bases from J, with 13 bases in between. The CDR3 spans 13 residues. The CDR3 bases are TGTGCCAGCAGACCGGGCCTTACGTCACCCCTCCACTTT. It codes for CASRPGLTSPLHF.

This clonotype showed up just a few times. This chain uses TRBV29-1 with TRBJ2-1, with 7 bases identical to TRBD1. Trimming at V came to 0 bases and at J to 4 bases, leaving 9 bases not matched to a gene. The CDR3 consists of 16 residues. CDR1 is SQVTM, CDR2 ANQGSEA, per germline. The CDR3 DNA is TGCAGCGTTGAAGAAAGTGCGAGGGGGCGTTACAATGAGCAGTTCTTC. Its protein is CSVEESARGRYNEQFF.

This CDR3 reads CASSFRAGGRELFF. The CDR3, as DNA: TGTGCCAGCAGTTTTCGGGCCGGCGGGAGGGAGCTGTTTTTT. The chain uses TRBV12-3 or TRBV12-4 and TRBJ2-2, with D perhaps matching TRBD2 (6 bases). This CDR3 is built from 14 residues. V was cut by 3 bases and J by 9 bases, with 14 bases left in between.

The rearrangement links TRBV19 to TRBJ1-2, with 7 nucleotides matching TRBD1. The CDR3 contains 13 residues. The V gene end was trimmed by 7 bases and the J gene end by 3 bases; junction bases not matched to a gene: 5. The germline CDR1 and CDR2 sequences are LNHDA and SQIVND (reference sequence). DNA for the CDR3: TGTGCCAGTACTATCGGACAGGACTATGGCTACACCTTC. Protein sequence: CASTIGQDYGYTF. Complete variable domain (other parts from reference TRBV19 and TRBJ1-2): DGGITQSPKYLFRKEGQNVTLSCEQNLNHDAMYWYRQDPGQGLRLIYYSQIVNDFQKGDIAEGYSVSREKKESFPLTVTSAQKNPTAFYLCASTIGQDYGYTFGSGTRLTVV.

This chain links TRBV20-1 with TRBJ2-7; the match to TRBD1 covers 7 bases. The V and J ends lost 6 bases and 5 bases, in that order; junction bases with no gene match: 10. The CDR3 consists of 13 residues. Germline V gene data show CDR1 as DFQATT and CDR2 as SNEGSKA (reference sequence). CDR3 coding DNA: TGCAGTGCCGCTCGGGACAGCGTCAACGAGCAGTACGTC. It specifies CSAARDSVNEQYV.

Notes on this clonotype: Sequence at one end of the junction differs from germline and may be a read error. This sequence joins TRBV6-5 and TRBJ2-5; possibly TRBD1 for D (6 bases). Germline values: CDR1 MNHEY, CDR2 SVGAGI. CDR3 length: 14 amino acids. In DNA form, the CDR3 reads TGTGCCACAGGGGCCCGACCCAGCGGAGAGACCCATTACTTC. Translation: CATGARPSGETHYF.

Notes on this clonotype: Germline and junction disagree at one end, which may indicate a read error. V usage is TRBV7-9 and J usage is TRBJ1-1; D is unclear. The CDR3 has 10 amino acids. The germline V gene encodes CDR1 SEHNR and CDR2 FQNEAQ (reference sequence). CDR3 sequence: CASSPGGEAF. In DNA form, the CDR3 reads TGTGCCAGCAGCCCCGGAGGAGAGGCCTTT.

The CDR3 nucleotides are TGTGCCAGCAGTGACAACGCGGGGGCTAACAATGAGCAGTTCTTC. Translation gives CASSDNAGANNEQFF. This sequence joins TRBV6-4 and TRBJ2-1; tentative D call: TRBD2 (7 bases). The germline gives CDR1 MRHNA, CDR2 SNTAGT. The V end was cut by 2 bases, the J end by 5 bases, with 13 bases between. The CDR3 extends over 15 amino acids.

The V call is TRBV7-9, the J call TRBJ1-4, with D possibly matching TRBD1 (6 bases). V was clipped by 1 base and J by 8 bases, with 14 bases between them. CDR1 and CDR2 from the germline V gene are SEHNR and FQNEAQ (reference sequence). The CDR3 loop spans 15 amino acids. The CDR3 DNA reads as TGTGCCAGCAGCTTAGTGGGGGCCGGACGGGAAAAACTGTTTTTT. Protein sequence: CASSLVGAGREKLFF.

The chain links TRBV18 to TRBJ2-3; TRBD1 matches at 8 bases. V was clipped by 6 bases and J by 1 base; unmatched bases: 24. This CDR3 contains 21 residues. Germline values: CDR1 KGHSH, CDR2 LQKENI. The chain's CDR3 is CASSHRPQGAPSTRGTDTQYF. CDR3 bases: TGTGCCAGCTCGCATAGACCCCAGGGGGCCCCATCCACCCGGGGCACAGATACGCAGTATTTT.

There are a few counts of this clonotype. The rearrangement links TRBV7-2 to TRBJ1-6; maybe TRBD1 (6 bases). Per the germline V gene, CDR1 is SGHTA and CDR2 is FQGNSA. Trimming took 11 bases from V and 7 from J, leaving 12 bases between them. The length of the CDR3 is 12 residues. CDR3 region: CAAGQRNSPLHF. CDR3 sequence (DNA): TGTGCCGCCGGACAGAGAAATTCACCCCTCCACTTT.